This passage covers 21 T cell receptor beta chains from one sample sequenced in a study of blood T cell repertoires in COVID-19. Profiling relied on immunoSEQ multiplex PCR, and the TCRdb table lists in-frame clones only, not all of them. Of approximately 230,000 clones in the sample, around 89% were seen once. Sequenced sample: PBMCs or T cells enriched from blood (not recorded which). These receptor sequences come from a woman aged 25 to 39 who had recovered from COVID-19.

The chain combines TRBV28 with TRBJ1-2; TRBD1 matches at 7 bases. Germline-derived CDR1 and CDR2 are MDHEN and SYDVKM. CDR3 length: 14 residues. The ends lost 5 bases at V and 4 bases at J; junction bases unmatched: 7. In DNA, the CDR3 is TGTGCCAGCAGTACCGGGACAGAACCCTATGGCTACACCTTC. Encoded protein: CASSTGTEPYGYTF.

This clone was seen a few times. The chain uses TRBV7-2 and TRBJ1-4, with D unresolved. V lost 7 bases, J lost 8 bases, and 20 bases lay in between. Germline CDR1 reads SGHTA; CDR2 reads FQGNSA. The CDR3 is 15 amino acids. In DNA, the CDR3 is TGTGCCAGCAAAGGTAACCTACCGGGAGACGAAAAACTGTTTTTT. Translating it yields CASKGNLPGDEKLFF. Full variable domain (missing parts from reference TRBV7-2 and TRBJ1-4): GAGVSQSPSNKVTEKGKDVELRCDPISGHTALYWYRQSLGQGLEFLIYFQGNSAPDKSGLPSDRFSAERTGGSVSTLTIQRTQQEDSAVYLCASKGNLPGDEKLFFGSGTQLSVL.

This clone was observed a single time. The chain couples TRBV7-9 to TRBJ1-2; TRBD1 might be the D (6 bases). The V end was cut by 1 base, the J end by 4 bases, with 13 bases between. Germline CDR1 and CDR2: SEHNR and FQNEAQ (reference sequence). This CDR3 is built from 15 residues. Written as DNA, the CDR3 is TGTGCCAGCAGCTTAGGAGGGGACATCGTCTATGGCTACACCTTC. Its protein product is CASSLGGDIVYGYTF.

This clone was detected only once. The V call is TRBV19, the J call TRBJ1-2; TRBD1 matches 7 bases. The junction had 13 bases not matched to a gene; V was cut back by 5 bases and J by 4 bases. The CDR3 is made up of 16 amino acids. The germline CDR1 and CDR2 sequences are LNHDA and SQIVND (reference sequence). The CDR3 sequence: CASSPPGTAGVYGYTF. DNA for the CDR3: TGTGCCAGTAGTCCCCCCGGGACAGCCGGAGTCTATGGCTACACCTTC.

This chain uses TRBV5-1 with TRBJ2-7; D might be TRBD2 (6 bases). The germline gives CDR1 SGHRS, CDR2 YFSETQ. The V end lost 0 bases, the J end lost 3 bases, and 13 bases lay between the germline ends. This CDR3 is built from 15 residues. The CDR3 here is CASSLEAGSDYEQYF. In DNA form, the CDR3 reads TGCGCCAGCAGCTTGGAAGCGGGTTCCGACTACGAGCAGTACTTC. Full variable domain (outside the CDR3, taken from reference TRBV5-1 and TRBJ2-7): KAGVTQTPRYLIKTRGQQVTLSCSPISGHRSVSWYQQTPGQGLQFLFEYFSETQRNKGNFPGRFSGRQFSNSRSEMNVSTLELGDSALYLCASSLEAGSDYEQYFGPGTRLTVT.

The V gene is TRBV7-9, the J gene TRBJ1-3, with D hard to call. Germline assignment: CDR1 SEHNR and CDR2 FQNEAQ (reference sequence). The V end was cut by 3 bases, the J end by 0 bases, with 15 bases between. This CDR3 spans 17 amino acids. CDR3 sequence (DNA): TGTGCCAGCAGCTTCCTGACACTCGAGAGCTCTGGAAACACCATATATTTT. This codes for CASSFLTLESSGNTIYF.

This rearrangement joins TRBV5-6 to TRBJ1-1; 8 bases align to TRBD1. In germline, CDR1 is SGHDT, CDR2 YYEEEE. V was pared by 2 bases and J by 6 bases, with 6 bases of the junction left unmatched. The CDR3 is made up of 14 amino acids. The CDR3 reads CASSFRGQGPEAFF. CDR3 bases: TGTGCCAGCAGCTTTCGTGGACAGGGTCCTGAAGCTTTCTTT.

The chain links TRBV6-2 or TRBV6-3 to TRBJ1-5; TRBD1 matches 8 bases. The CDR3 is 15 residues long. Germline CDR1 is MNHEY and CDR2 is SVGEGT. Trimming at V came to 4 bases and at J to 3 bases, leaving 5 bases not matched to a gene. CDR3 bases: TGTGCCAGCAGTTCGGACAGGGTAAACAATCAGCCCCAGCATTTT. Amino acids: CASSSDRVNNQPQHF.

The chain is built from TRBV7-2 and TRBJ2-7, with 11 bases that match TRBD2. Germline V gene lookup returns CDR1 SGHTA and CDR2 FQGNSA. V shed 6 bases and J 6 bases; nucleotides not matched to a gene: 7. The length of the CDR3 is 14 residues. The CDR3 is CASSPGLAVLEQYF. The CDR3 nucleotides are TGTGCCAGCAGTCCGGGACTAGCGGTACTCGAGCAGTACTTC.

The chain joins TRBV2 to TRBJ1-4; unclear D gene. CDR1 SNHLY and CDR2 FYNNEI come from the germline V gene. This CDR3 has 14 residues. V gave up 4 bases and J gave up 4 bases, with 10 bases separating them. The CDR3 DNA reads as TGTGCCAGCAGTGTACGAGGGATTAATGAAAAACTGTTTTTT. Its protein product is CASSVRGINEKLFF.

The chain joins TRBV2 to TRBJ2-7; 7 bases match TRBD1. The V gene's germline CDR1 is SNHLY and CDR2 FYNNEI. This CDR3 is 14 amino acids long. With 6 bases clipped from V and 2 bases from J, the junction kept 7 bases outside the gene matches. CDR3 sequence: CASRVRQGPYEQYF. The CDR3 coding sequence is TGTGCCAGCAGGGTTAGACAGGGACCCTACGAGCAGTACTTC.

The chain recombines TRBV7-2 with TRBJ1-2; 9 bases map to TRBD1. Losses at the gene ends were 4 bases for V and 8 bases for J; bases not matched to a gene: 8. Germline V CDR1 and CDR2: SGHTA, FQGNSA. This CDR3 contains 14 residues. In DNA form, the CDR3 reads TGTGCCAGCAGCTCAGGGGGACAGGGATTAGGCTACACCTTC. It translates to CASSSGGQGLGYTF.

The chain uses TRBV7-2 and TRBJ1-6; D remains ambiguous. Per the germline V gene, CDR1 is SGHTA and CDR2 is FQGNSA. V lost 1 base to trimming and J lost 5 bases, with 9 bases between them. The CDR3 consists of 15 residues. Written as DNA, the CDR3 is TGTGCCAGCAGCTTAGGTAGCAGAAATAATTCACCCCTCCACTTT. It codes for CASSLGSRNNSPLHF.

The chain is built from TRBV3-1 (or the pseudogene TRBV3-2) and TRBJ1-2; unclear D gene. The germline gives CDR1 LGHDT, CDR2 YNNKEL (reference sequence). The CDR3 spans 11 residues. V was clipped by 0 bases and J by 6 bases, with 2 bases between them. CDR3 loop: CASSQDNGYTF. In DNA, the CDR3 is TGTGCCAGCAGCCAAGATAATGGCTACACCTTC.

The chain employs TRBV5-1 and TRBJ2-7, with D maybe TRBD1 (5 bases). Trimming removed 0 bases from V and 7 bases from J, with 5 bases in between. The CDR3 runs to 11 residues. The germline CDR1 and CDR2 sequences are SGHRS and YFSETQ. The CDR3 loop reads CASSLEGEQYF. In nucleotides, the CDR3 is TGCGCCAGCAGCTTGGAGGGGGAGCAGTACTTC.

This clone occurred a few times. The rearrangement links TRBV7-9 to TRBJ2-7; a weak D match, TRBD2 (5 bases). V lost 5 bases and J lost 0, with 11 bases in between. The CDR3 loop spans 14 amino acids. The germline gives CDR1 SEHNR, CDR2 FQNEAQ (reference sequence). The CDR3: CASSPLGDSYEQYF. CDR3 nucleotide sequence: TGTGCCAGCAGCCCCCTCGGGGACTCCTACGAGCAGTACTTC. The entire variable domain, with the rest obtained from reference TRBV7-9 and TRBJ2-7, is as follows: DTGVSQNPRHKITKRGQNVTFRCDPISEHNRLYWYRQTLGQGPEFLTYFQNEAQLEKSRLLSDRFSAERPKGSFSTLEIQRTEQGDSAMYLCASSPLGDSYEQYFGPGTRLTVT.

This chain links TRBV27 with TRBJ1-5, with D perhaps matching TRBD1 (6 bases). CDR1 MNHEY and CDR2 SMNVEV come from the germline V gene (reference sequence). V gave up 5 bases and J gave up 2 bases, with 13 bases separating them. The CDR3 is made up of 15 amino acids. The CDR3 bases are TGTGCCAGCAGTCCCTCCCAGGGGCGCAATCAGCCCCAGCATTTT. It is translated as CASSPSQGRNQPQHF.

The chain joins TRBV2 to TRBJ1-2; D may be TRBD1 (6 bases). The CDR3 extends over 14 amino acids. Germline V gene sequence: CDR1 SNHLY, CDR2 FYNNEI. V was clipped by 4 bases and J by 4 bases, with 13 bases between them. CDR3 sequence: CASSGAGAGYGYTF. The CDR3 DNA reads as TGTGCCAGCAGTGGGGCAGGGGCGGGCTATGGCTACACCTTC.

The J gene is TRBJ2-1, the V gene TRBV19, with TRBD1 matching over 9 bases. CDR1 is LNHDA and CDR2 is SQIVND in the germline V gene (reference sequence). The ends lost 5 bases at V and 8 bases at J; junction bases unmatched: 13. The CDR3 sequence is 16 residues long. CDR3 sequence reads: CASSVPPGQGIYEQFF. In DNA form, the CDR3 reads TGTGCCAGTAGTGTTCCCCCGGGACAGGGAATCTATGAGCAGTTCTTC.

The chain combines TRBV19 with TRBJ1-5, with a possible D match to TRBD1 (5 bases). Germline V gives CDR1 LNHDA, CDR2 SQIVND (reference sequence). The CDR3 is 17 residues long. The V end was cut by 6 bases, the J end by 0 bases, with 18 bases between. CDR3 in amino acids: CASRTEGHPYSNQPQHF. CDR3 nucleotides: TGTGCCAGTAGGACCGAAGGACACCCTTATAGCAATCAGCCCCAGCATTTT. Supplemented by reference TRBV19 and TRBJ1-5, the full variable domain reads DGGITQSPKYLFRKEGQNVTLSCEQNLNHDAMYWYRQDPGQGLRLIYYSQIVNDFQKGDIAEGYSVSREKKESFPLTVTSAQKNPTAFYLCASRTEGHPYSNQPQHFGDGTRLSIL.

The chain couples TRBV5-4 to TRBJ1-3; tentative D call: TRBD1 (6 bases). Per the germline V gene, CDR1 is SGHNT and CDR2 is YYREEE (reference sequence). There are 16 residues in the CDR3. V was shortened by 3 bases and J by 3 bases, with 16 bases between the two germline ends. CDR3 loop: CASSSARGARGNTIYF. CDR3 nucleotides: TGTGCCAGCAGCTCCGCACGGGGGGCGCGTGGAAACACCATATATTTT.